The clone carrying this T cell receptor beta chain showed up just a few times. Its antigen is undetermined. As every portion of the isolated RNA was reverse transcribed, the sequencing read expressed TCRB transcripts. Naive, central memory and regulatory T cell samples averaged approximately 3.6 million immunoSEQ reads each. Sequencing used immunoSEQ multiplex PCR; TCRdb keeps in-frame clones, though not all of them. The sample holds under 200,000 clones, 6.5% to 10% seen once. The data were obtained in a study of beta chain features in type 1 diabetes. The ends were cut back, 2 bases at V and 2 bases at J, with 6 bases in the middle. CDR3 length: 13 amino acids. Germline CDR1 reads SGHVS; CDR2 reads FQNEAQ. Study-level findings and limits: The study found moderately but significantly shorter TCRB CDR3s in all four CD4+ subsets of Type 1 diabetes patients.

Sequences were obtained from central memory CD4+ T cells from blood. The TCR comes from a woman younger than 30 with type 1 diabetes. The J gene is TRBJ1-2, the V gene TRBV7-8; D is uncertain. CDR3 sequence: CASSLRGNYGYTF. CDR3 DNA sequence: TGTGCCAGCAGCTTACGAGGGAACTATGGCTACACCTTC. Full variable domain (remainder filled in from reference TRBV7-8 and TRBJ1-2): GAGVSQSPRYKVAKRGQDVALRCDPISGHVSLFWYQQALGQGPEFLTYFQNEAQLDKSGLPSDRFFAERPEGSVSTLKIQRTQQEDSAVYLCASSLRGNYGYTFGSGTRLTVV.